Sequencing of this TCR beta chain was carried out in a study of molecular identifiers for immune sequencing clone quantification. Study details: In replicates, RNA from approximately 22,000 or 94,000 naive CD8 cells was split five ways, four sequenced.

This clonotype has ten or more counts. The antigen is undetermined. The study's findings and limits: Reportedly, one cell's Jurkat TCR RNA was detected within 1,100,000 naive CD8 cells.

A CD8+CD4-CCR7+CD45RA+ gate was used to sort naive CD8 T cells. Library preparation followed earlier protocols using designated TCR primers. From the PCR reads, TCRdb called clonotypes with MiXCR, one entry per CDR3 protein. The top ten clones hold 0.7% to 0.95% of a sample with about 630,000 distinct CDR3 sequences, about 25% of them seen once. Specimen: naive CD8+ T cells from blood, with Jurkat cell RNA spiked in. Subset specified: FACS-sorted CD8+CD4-CCR7+CD45RA+ naive T cells. This receptor was taken from a human donor in good health. Some libraries in this study had Jurkat cell RNA spiked in.

CDR3 nucleotides: TGTGCCAGCAGCGTGGAGACAGGCTACGAGCAGTACTTC. It codes for CASSVETGYEQYF. The chain links TRBV9 to TRBJ2-7; tentative D call: TRBD1 (6 bases). The V gene's germline CDR1 is SGDLS and CDR2 YYNGEE. V was cut by 2 bases and J by 3 bases, with 9 bases left in between. The CDR3 covers 13 residues.